The table lists the clone carrying this TCR beta chain with a count of one. The antigen remains undetermined. The data stem from a study of blood T cells in healthy people across ages. Study-level points and caveats: Unknown donor CMV status possibly confounded expanded clonotype changes.

Germline loops: CDR1 MNHEY, CDR2 SMNVEV (reference sequence). Germline trimming cut 1 base from V and 7 bases from J; bases unmatched to any gene: 14. The CDR3 has 18 residues. Then a second PCR, running about 7 to 11 cycles, was carried out with a sample-barcoded 5' primer and a J-beta primer mix. Paired-end reads containing CDR3 totaled no fewer than 3 million for each sample. Using its own MiXCR run on the 5' RACE reads, TCRdb lists one record per CDR3 protein. The sample holds more than 700,000 distinct CDR3 sequences; 53% are singletons and the top ten take approximately 40%. Sequenced material: blood. The clonotype comes from a man of 80 years or more in good health. V usage is TRBV27 and J usage is TRBJ2-1; 9 bases align to TRBD2. CDR3 coding DNA: TGTGCCAGCAGTTTATTTTCCAGCGGGAGGACTAGTGGGAATGAGCAGTTCTTC. It yields the protein CASSLFSSGRTSGNEQFF.